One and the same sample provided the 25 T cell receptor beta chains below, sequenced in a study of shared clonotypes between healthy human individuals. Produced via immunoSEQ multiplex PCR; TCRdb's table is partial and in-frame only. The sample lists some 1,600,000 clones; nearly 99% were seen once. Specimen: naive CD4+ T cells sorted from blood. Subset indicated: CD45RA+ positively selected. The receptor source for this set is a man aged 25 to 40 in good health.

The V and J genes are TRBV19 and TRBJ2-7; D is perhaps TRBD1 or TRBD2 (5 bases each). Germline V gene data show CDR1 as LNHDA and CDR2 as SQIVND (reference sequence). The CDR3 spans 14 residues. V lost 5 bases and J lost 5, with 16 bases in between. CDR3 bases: TGTGCCAGTAGTCTCCGGGGACCAGCGAACGAGCAGTACTTC. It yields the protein CASSLRGPANEQYF.

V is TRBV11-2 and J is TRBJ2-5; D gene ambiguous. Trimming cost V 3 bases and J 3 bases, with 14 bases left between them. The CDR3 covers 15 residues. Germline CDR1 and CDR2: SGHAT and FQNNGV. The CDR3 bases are TGTGCCAGCAGCTTTGGACGGATGTTCGAAGAGACCCAGTACTTC. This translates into CASSFGRMFEETQYF.

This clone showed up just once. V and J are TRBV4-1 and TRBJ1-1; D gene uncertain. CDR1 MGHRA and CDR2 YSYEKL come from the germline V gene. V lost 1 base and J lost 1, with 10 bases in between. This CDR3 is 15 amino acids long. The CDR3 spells CASSQGRQQNTEAFF. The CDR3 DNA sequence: TGCGCCAGCAGCCAAGGGCGGCAGCAGAACACTGAAGCTTTCTTT.

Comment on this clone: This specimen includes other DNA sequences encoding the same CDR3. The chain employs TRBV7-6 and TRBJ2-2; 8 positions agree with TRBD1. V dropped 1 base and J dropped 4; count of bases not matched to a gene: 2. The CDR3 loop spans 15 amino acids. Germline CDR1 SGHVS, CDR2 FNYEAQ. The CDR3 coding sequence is TGTGCCAGCAGCTTAGGGACAGGGTCCACCGGGGAGCTGTTTTTT. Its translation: CASSLGTGSTGELFF. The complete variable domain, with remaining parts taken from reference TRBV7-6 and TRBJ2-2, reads GAGVSQSPRYKVTKRGQDVALRCDPISGHVSLYWYRQALGQGPEFLTYFNYEAQQDKSGLPNDRFSAERPEGSISTLTIQRTEQRDSAMYRCASSLGTGSTGELFFGEGSRLTVL.

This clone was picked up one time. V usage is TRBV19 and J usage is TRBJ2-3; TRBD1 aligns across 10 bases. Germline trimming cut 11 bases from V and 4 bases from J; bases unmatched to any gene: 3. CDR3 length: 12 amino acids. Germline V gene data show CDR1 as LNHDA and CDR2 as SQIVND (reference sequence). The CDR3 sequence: CASGQGSDTQYF. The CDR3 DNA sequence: TGTGCCTCGGGACAGGGGTCAGATACGCAGTATTTT.

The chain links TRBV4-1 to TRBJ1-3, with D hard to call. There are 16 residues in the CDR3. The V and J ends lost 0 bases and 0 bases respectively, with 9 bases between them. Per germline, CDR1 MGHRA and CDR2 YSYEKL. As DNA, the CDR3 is TGCGCCAGCAGCCAAGACATCGGGTTCTCTGGAAACACCATATATTTT. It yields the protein CASSQDIGFSGNTIYF.

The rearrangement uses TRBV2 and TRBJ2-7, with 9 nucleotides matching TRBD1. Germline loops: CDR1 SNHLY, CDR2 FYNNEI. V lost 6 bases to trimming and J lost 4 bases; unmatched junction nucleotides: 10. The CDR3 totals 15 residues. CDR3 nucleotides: TGTGCCAGCAGGGGCTGGACAGGGGCCAGTTACGAGCAGTACTTC. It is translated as CASRGWTGASYEQYF.

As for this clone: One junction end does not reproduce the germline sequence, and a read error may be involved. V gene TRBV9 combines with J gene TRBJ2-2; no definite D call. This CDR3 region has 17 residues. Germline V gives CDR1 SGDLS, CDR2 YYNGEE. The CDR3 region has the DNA TGTGCCAGCAGCGTAGTGGTCCGGGCGGCAAACACAGGGGAGCTGTTTTTT. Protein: CASSVVVRAANTGELFF.

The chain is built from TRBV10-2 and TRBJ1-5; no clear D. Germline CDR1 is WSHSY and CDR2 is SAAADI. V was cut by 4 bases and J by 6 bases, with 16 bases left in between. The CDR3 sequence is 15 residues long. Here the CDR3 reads CASSVHRGLGQPQHF. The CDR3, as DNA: TGCGCCAGCAGTGTTCACAGAGGTTTGGGTCAGCCCCAGCATTTT.

As DNA, the CDR3 is TGTGCCAGCAGCTCGGGACACACTGAAGCTTTCTTT. Its protein product is CASSSGHTEAFF. The chain links TRBV11-2 to TRBJ1-1; the D gene is possibly TRBD1 (5 bases). Trimming stripped 4 bases from V and 3 bases from J, with 6 bases between. Germline CDR1 SGHAT, CDR2 FQNNGV. This CDR3 is 12 amino acids long.

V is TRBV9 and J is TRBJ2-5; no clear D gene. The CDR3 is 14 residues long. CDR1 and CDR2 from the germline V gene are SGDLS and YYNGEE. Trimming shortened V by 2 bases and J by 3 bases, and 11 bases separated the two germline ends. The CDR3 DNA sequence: TGTGCCAGCAGCGTTCGACAAACTAAAGAGACCCAGTACTTC. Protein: CASSVRQTKETQYF.

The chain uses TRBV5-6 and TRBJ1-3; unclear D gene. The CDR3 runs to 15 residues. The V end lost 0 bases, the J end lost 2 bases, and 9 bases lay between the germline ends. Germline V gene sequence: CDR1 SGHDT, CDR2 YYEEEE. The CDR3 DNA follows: TGTGCCAGCAGCTTGGAGTTGTCAACTGGAAACACCATATATTTT. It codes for CASSLELSTGNTIYF. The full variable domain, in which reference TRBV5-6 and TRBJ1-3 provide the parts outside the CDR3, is DAGVTQSPTHLIKTRGQQVTLRCSPKSGHDTVSWYQQALGQGPQFIFQYYEEEERQRGNFPDRFSGHQFPNYSSELNVNALLLGDSALYLCASSLELSTGNTIYFGEGSWLTVV.

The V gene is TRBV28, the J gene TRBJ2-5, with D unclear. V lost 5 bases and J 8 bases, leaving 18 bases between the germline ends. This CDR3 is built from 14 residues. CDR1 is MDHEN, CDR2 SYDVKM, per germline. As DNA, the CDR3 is TGTGCCAGCAGTCTAGGGCCACTCCCGTATACCCAGTACTTC. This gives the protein CASSLGPLPYTQYF.

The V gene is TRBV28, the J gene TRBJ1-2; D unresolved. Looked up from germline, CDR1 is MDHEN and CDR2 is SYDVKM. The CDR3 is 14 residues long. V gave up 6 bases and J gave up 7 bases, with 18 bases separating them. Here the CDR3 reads CASSRPKGYGGYTF. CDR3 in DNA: TGTGCCAGCAGCCGCCCCAAGGGTTATGGTGGCTACACCTTC.

The CDR3 sequence: CASNPGQGANEQFF. The DNA of the CDR3 is TGTGCCAGCAACCCGGGACAGGGGGCAAATGAGCAGTTCTTC. V usage is TRBV18 and J usage is TRBJ2-1; 12 positions match TRBD1. The CDR3 has 14 amino acids. Per germline, CDR1 KGHSH and CDR2 LQKENI. J gave up 7 bases and V 8 bases, and 6 bases lay outside the gene matches.

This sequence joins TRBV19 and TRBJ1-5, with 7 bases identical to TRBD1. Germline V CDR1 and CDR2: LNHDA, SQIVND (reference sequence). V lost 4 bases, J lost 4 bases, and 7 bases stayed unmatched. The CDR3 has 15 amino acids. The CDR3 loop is CASSTVRGTNQPQHF. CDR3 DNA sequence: TGTGCCAGTAGTACGGTCAGGGGGACGAATCAGCCCCAGCATTTT.

The CDR3 is CASSLAGGPYEQYF. CDR3 nucleotides: TGTGCCAGCAGCTTAGCGGGAGGGCCCTACGAGCAGTACTTC. This sequence joins TRBV6-5 and TRBJ2-7; TRBD2 matches 11 bases. V gave up 6 bases and J gave up 2 bases; unmatched junction bases: 3. This CDR3 has 14 residues. Looked up from germline, CDR1 is MNHEY and CDR2 is SVGAGI.

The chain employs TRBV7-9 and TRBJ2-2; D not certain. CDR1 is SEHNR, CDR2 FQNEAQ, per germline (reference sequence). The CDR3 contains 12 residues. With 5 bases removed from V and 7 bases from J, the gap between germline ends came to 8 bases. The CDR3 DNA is TGTGCCAGCAGCACCCGAGTCGGGGAGCTGTTTTTT. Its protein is CASSTRVGELFF.

CDR3 sequence reads: CASSKNPPTLTQYF. The CDR3 nucleotides read TGTGCCAGCAGCAAGAACCCCCCGACTCTTACCCAGTACTTC. The V and J genes are TRBV7-9 and TRBJ2-5; no clear D. Per the germline V gene, CDR1 is SEHNR and CDR2 is FQNEAQ (reference sequence). The CDR3 covers 14 residues. V was trimmed by 5 bases and J by 8 bases, leaving 18 bases between them.

In DNA form, the CDR3 reads TGCGCCAGCAGTGGGACTAGCGGTTACAATGAGCAGTTCTTC. Encoded protein: CASSGTSGYNEQFF. V is TRBV10-1 and J is TRBJ2-1; 10 bases are shared with TRBD2. CDR3 size: 14 residues. CDR1 is WNHNN and CDR2 is SYGVQD in the germline V gene (reference sequence). With 4 bases clipped from V and 4 bases from J, the junction kept 1 base outside the gene matches.

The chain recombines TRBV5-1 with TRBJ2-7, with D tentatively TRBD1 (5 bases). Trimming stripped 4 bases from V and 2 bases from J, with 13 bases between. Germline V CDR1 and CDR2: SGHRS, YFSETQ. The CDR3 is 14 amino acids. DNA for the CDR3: TGCGCCAGCAGCATCGCGGACAACCCCTACGAGCAGTACTTC. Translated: CASSIADNPYEQYF.

CDR3 in amino acids: CASSFGTMGTQYF. DNA for the CDR3: TGTGCCAGCAGTTTCGGAACCATGGGGACCCAGTACTTC. The rearrangement joins TRBV27 to TRBJ2-5, with unresolved D. Germline V gene lookup returns CDR1 MNHEY and CDR2 SMNVEV (reference sequence). CDR3 length: 13 residues. V gave up 3 bases and J gave up 7 bases, with 12 bases separating them.

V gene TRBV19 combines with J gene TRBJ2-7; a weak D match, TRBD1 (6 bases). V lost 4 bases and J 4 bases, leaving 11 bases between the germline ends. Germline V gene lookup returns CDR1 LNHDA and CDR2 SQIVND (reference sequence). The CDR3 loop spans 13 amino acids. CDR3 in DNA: TGTGCCAGTAGTAAACGACAGGTATACGAGCAGTACTTC. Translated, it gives CASSKRQVYEQYF.

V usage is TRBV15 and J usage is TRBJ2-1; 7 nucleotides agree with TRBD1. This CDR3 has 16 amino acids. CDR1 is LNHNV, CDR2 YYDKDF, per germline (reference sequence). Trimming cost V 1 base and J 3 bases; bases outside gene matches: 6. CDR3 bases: TGTGCCACCAGCAGAGTCCAGGGGGTCCTCTACAATGAGCAGTTCTTC. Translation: CATSRVQGVLYNEQFF.

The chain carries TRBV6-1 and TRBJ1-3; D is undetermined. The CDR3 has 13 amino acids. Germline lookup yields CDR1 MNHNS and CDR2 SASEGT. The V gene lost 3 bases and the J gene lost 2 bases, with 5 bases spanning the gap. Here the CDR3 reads CASSETTGNTIYF. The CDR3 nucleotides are TGTGCCAGCAGTGAGACAACTGGAAACACCATATATTTT.